A single sample is the source of the 14 T cell receptor beta chains below, sequenced in a study of blood T cell repertoires in COVID-19. Generated by immunoSEQ multiplex PCR, the TCRdb table keeps only in-frame clones and is missing some. The repertoire includes about 320,000 clones, approximately 88% of them detected once, and more than 8.5% sits in the top ten. Sequenced sample: PBMCs or T cells enriched from blood (not recorded which). These receptors came from a woman between 18 and 29 years old who had recovered from COVID-19.

The rearrangement uses TRBV6-2 or TRBV6-3 and TRBJ2-1; weak D call: TRBD2 (6 bases). The germline V and J ends were trimmed by 2 bases and 7 bases, with 12 bases remaining between them. The CDR3 loop spans 14 amino acids. CDR1 is MNHEY and CDR2 is SVGEGT in the germline V gene. Written as DNA, the CDR3 is TGTGCCAGCAGTTACGTGGGGGGTTGGAATGAGCAGTTCTTC. Translated: CASSYVGGWNEQFF.

There are a few counts of this clone. DNA of the CDR3: TGTGCCAGCAGTTACGGACAGAGTAACTATGGCTACACCTTC. It encodes CASSYGQSNYGYTF. The V and J genes are TRBV6-2 or TRBV6-3 and TRBJ1-2; a possible D gene is TRBD1 (6 bases). The V end was cut by 2 bases, the J end by 1 base, with 8 bases between. The germline V gene has CDR1 MNHEY and CDR2 SVGEGT. This CDR3 comprises 14 residues.

The chain is built from TRBV6-2 or TRBV6-3 and TRBJ2-2; 7 bases are shared with TRBD2. The germline gives CDR1 MNHEY, CDR2 SVGEGT. The CDR3 consists of 16 residues. V shed 4 bases, J shed 4 bases, and the junction held 9 bases outside the gene matches. The CDR3: CASSSPAGPGTGELFF. Here the CDR3 DNA reads TGTGCCAGCAGTTCTCCAGCGGGACCAGGCACCGGGGAGCTGTTTTTT.

V is TRBV5-8 and J is TRBJ1-2; the D is unclear. CDR3 length: 15 amino acids. Trimming pared 2 bases from V and 3 bases from J, leaving 14 bases between. The germline V gene has CDR1 SGHTS and CDR2 YDEGEE. CDR3 bases: TGTGCCAGCAGCTTCGGCGAGGGCCTGGACTATGGCTACACCTTC. Translation: CASSFGEGLDYGYTF.

The chain combines TRBV21-1 with TRBJ2-6; the table's D call, TRBD1, was not checked against the DNA. TRBV21-1 counts as a pseudogene. The CDR3 spans 16 residues. CDR3 DNA: TGTGCCAGCAGGGACACTTATAGCTCTGGGGCCAACGTCCTGACTTTC. Its protein product is CASRDTYSSGANVLTF.

The chain carries TRBV2 and TRBJ1-4; TRBD1 matches 10 bases. Trimming cost V 10 bases and J 5 bases; bases outside gene matches: 10. The CDR3 totals 15 residues. CDR1 SNHLY and CDR2 FYNNEI come from the germline V gene. CDR3 nucleotide sequence: TGTGCCACCCTCGGGGGGACAGGGGAAAATGAAAAACTGTTTTTT. This gives the protein CATLGGTGENEKLFF.

This chain uses TRBV29-1 with TRBJ2-3; no definite D call. This CDR3 comprises 10 residues. Deletions cut 8 bases from V and 2 bases from J, with 5 bases between. Per germline, CDR1 SQVTM and CDR2 ANQGSEA. CDR3 residues: CSSNTDTQYF. In DNA, the CDR3 is TGCAGCTCAAACACAGATACGCAGTATTTT.

This chain joins TRBV6-2 or TRBV6-3 and TRBJ1-5; TRBD1 agrees at 8 bases. Unmatched junction bases numbered 5, after V lost 5 bases and J lost 2 bases. Germline V CDR1 and CDR2: MNHEY, SVGEGT. The CDR3 spans 15 residues. The CDR3 DNA follows: TGTGCCAGCAGTCGCAGGGGGCAGGGCAATCAGCCCCAGCATTTT. Residues: CASSRRGQGNQPQHF.

The chain has TRBV27 and TRBJ2-7, with 7 bases matching TRBD1. CDR1 MNHEY and CDR2 SMNVEV come from the germline V gene (reference sequence). Trimming cost V 5 bases and J 3 bases; bases outside gene matches: 4. This CDR3 region has 13 residues. CDR3 nucleotide sequence: TGTGCCAGCAGTACGTACAGGGGCTACGAGCAGTACTTC. Its protein is CASSTYRGYEQYF.

The rearrangement joins TRBV28 to TRBJ2-1; 8 bases are shared with TRBD2. CDR3 size: 15 residues. With V trimmed by 6 bases and J by 7 bases, 11 bases remained unmatched. CDR1 and CDR2 from the germline V gene are MDHEN and SYDVKM. This chain's CDR3 is CASRTPSGGGNEQFF. The CDR3 DNA is TGTGCCAGCAGGACGCCTTCCGGGGGGGGGAATGAGCAGTTCTTC.

The V gene is TRBV7-9, the J gene TRBJ2-7; perhaps TRBD1 as D (6 bases). The CDR3 contains 16 residues. Germline loops: CDR1 SEHNR, CDR2 FQNEAQ (reference sequence). Trimming took off 2 bases at V and 5 bases at J, with 19 bases between the two ends. The CDR3 nucleotides are TGTGCCAGCAGCTTATCAACACTCGCAGGGGTCGACGAGCAGTACTTC. This codes for CASSLSTLAGVDEQYF.

The gene calls are TRBV6-2 or TRBV6-3 and TRBJ2-7; 8 positions agree with TRBD1. Germline V gene lookup returns CDR1 MNHEY and CDR2 SVGEGT. This CDR3 has 13 amino acids. After removal of 1 base from V and 6 bases from J, the junction contained 2 bases not matched to a gene. The CDR3: CASSYFDRGEQYF. DNA of the CDR3: TGTGCCAGCAGTTACTTCGACAGGGGCGAGCAGTACTTC.

This chain joins TRBV19 and TRBJ1-2, with 9 bases matching TRBD1. After removal of 4 bases from V and 4 bases from J, the junction contained 7 bases not matched to a gene. The length of the CDR3 is 15 residues. Germline CDR1 and CDR2: LNHDA and SQIVND (reference sequence). The CDR3 nucleotides are TGTGCCAGTAGTACGACAGGGGGATACGTCTATGGCTACACCTTC. This translates into CASSTTGGYVYGYTF.

CDR3 DNA sequence: TGTGCCAGTAGTATACTACGGGGGGCGGGCGCCGAGCAGTTCTTC. Its translation is CASSILRGAGAEQFF. The J gene is TRBJ2-1, the V gene TRBV19; TRBD2 is a possible D gene (7 bases). V lost 2 bases and J 10 bases, leaving 18 bases between the germline ends. Germline CDR1 is LNHDA and CDR2 is SQIVND (reference sequence). The CDR3 consists of 15 residues. Together with reference TRBV19 and TRBJ2-1, the CDR3 gives the full variable domain: DGGITQSPKYLFRKEGQNVTLSCEQNLNHDAMYWYRQDPGQGLRLIYYSQIVNDFQKGDIAEGYSVSREKKESFPLTVTSAQKNPTAFYLCASSILRGAGAEQFFGPGTRLTVL.